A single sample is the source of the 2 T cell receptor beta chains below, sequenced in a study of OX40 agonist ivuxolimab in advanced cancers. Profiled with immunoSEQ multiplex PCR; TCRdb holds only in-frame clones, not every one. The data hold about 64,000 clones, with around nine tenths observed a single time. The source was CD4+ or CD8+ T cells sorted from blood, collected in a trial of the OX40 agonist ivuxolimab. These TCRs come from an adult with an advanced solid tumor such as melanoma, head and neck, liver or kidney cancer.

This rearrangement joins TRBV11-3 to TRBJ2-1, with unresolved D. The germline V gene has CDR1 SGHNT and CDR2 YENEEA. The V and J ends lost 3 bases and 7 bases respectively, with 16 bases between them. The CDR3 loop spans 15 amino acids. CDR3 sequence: CASSLLDLDGNEQFF. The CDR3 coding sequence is TGTGCCAGCAGCTTGCTCGACCTTGACGGGAATGAGCAGTTCTTC.

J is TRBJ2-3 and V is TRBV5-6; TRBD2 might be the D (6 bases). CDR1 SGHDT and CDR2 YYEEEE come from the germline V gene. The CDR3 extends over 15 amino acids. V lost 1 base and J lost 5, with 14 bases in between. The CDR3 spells CASSLSSRELDTQYF. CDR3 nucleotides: TGTGCCAGCAGCTTGTCGAGTCGGGAGTTAGATACGCAGTATTTT.